Listed here are 28 T cell receptor beta chains from one sample, sequenced in a study of identical twins. In TCRdb, the 5' RACE reads were re-called with MiXCR into one record per CDR3 protein. The table lists hundreds of thousands of distinct CDR3 sequences, roughly 8% of them singletons. These data also featured in a second study, about yellow fever vaccine responses in identical twins.

Sequenced input: PBMCs. Every receptor here comes from a woman aged 18-30 years in good health.

This clonotype was counted between two and nine times. The V and J genes are TRBV9 and TRBJ2-2; D tentatively fits TRBD1 or TRBD2 (6 bases each). V shed 2 bases and J shed 4 bases, with 9 bases lying between them. The CDR3 runs to 14 residues. Germline CDR1 is SGDLS and CDR2 is YYNGEE. CDR3 nucleotide sequence: TGTGCCAGCAGCGTCGAGGGGGGCACCGGGGAGCTGTTTTTT. Amino acids: CASSVEGGTGELFF.

V is TRBV4-3 and J is TRBJ2-3, with TRBD1 matching over 9 bases. The ends lost 2 bases at V and 2 bases at J; junction bases unmatched: 8. CDR3 size: 17 residues. Germline loops: CDR1 LGHNA, CDR2 YSLEER. CDR3 bases: TGCGCCAGCAGCCAAACACTCCGGGACAGGGACACAGATACGCAGTATTTT. It specifies CASSQTLRDRDTDTQYF.

The rearrangement joins TRBV11-2 to TRBJ2-5; TRBD2 aligns across 13 bases. The V gene end was trimmed by 1 base and the J gene end by 5 bases; junction bases not matched to a gene: 10. The CDR3 is 18 amino acids. Germline V gene sequence: CDR1 SGHAT, CDR2 FQNNGV. For the CDR3, the DNA is TGTGCCAGCAGCTTAGTTAGACTAGCGGGAGGCGACAGGGAGACCCAGTACTTC. Translated: CASSLVRLAGGDRETQYF.

The gene calls are TRBV7-9 and TRBJ2-7; the match to TRBD1 covers 9 bases. Per germline, CDR1 SEHNR and CDR2 FQNEAQ (reference sequence). V dropped 4 bases and J dropped 5; count of bases not matched to a gene: 3. CDR3 length equals 13 residues. This CDR3 is CASSSRTGDEQYF. The CDR3 DNA sequence: TGTGCCAGCAGCTCCCGGACAGGGGACGAGCAGTACTTC.

This clonotype came up many times. The rearrangement joins TRBV4-1 to TRBJ1-3; no definite D call. CDR3 length equals 16 residues. Between the trimmed V and J ends, which lost 1 base and 4 bases, there was a span of 14 bases. Germline V gives CDR1 MGHRA, CDR2 YSYEKL. CDR3 nucleotide sequence: TGCGCCAGCAGCCAAGGACACGGTGGAGGCGGAAACACCATATATTTT. It yields the protein CASSQGHGGGGNTIYF.

The rearrangement links TRBV14 to TRBJ2-1; no clear D. Germline V lookup: CDR1 SGHDN, CDR2 FVKESK. The CDR3 loop spans 14 amino acids. V was pared by 4 bases and J by 6 bases, with 13 bases between. The CDR3 here is CASSPGVGLNEQFF. The CDR3 DNA reads TGTGCCAGCAGCCCAGGAGTCGGTCTCAATGAGCAGTTCTTC.

V gene TRBV12-3 or TRBV12-4 combines with J gene TRBJ1-2; D might be TRBD1 (5 bases). Trimming left V 3 bases short and J 0 bases short, with 14 bases between. The CDR3 is 16 amino acids. CDR3 protein: CASSLGDWGANYGYTF. CDR3 sequence (DNA): TGTGCCAGCAGTTTGGGGGACTGGGGGGCTAACTATGGCTACACCTTC.

There are a few counts of this clonotype. V gene TRBV29-1 combines with J gene TRBJ2-2, with D tentatively TRBD2 (5 bases). This CDR3 has 12 residues. Trimming took 8 bases from V and 3 from J, leaving 10 bases between them. Germline assignment: CDR1 SQVTM and CDR2 ANQGSEA. The CDR3 is CSLLGDTGELFF. DNA for the CDR3: TGCAGCCTTTTGGGAGACACCGGGGAGCTGTTTTTT.

This clonotype was observed many times. This sequence joins TRBV2 and TRBJ2-7; D ambiguous. Trimming took off 7 bases at V and 2 bases at J, with 9 bases between the two ends. The length of the CDR3 is 12 residues. Germline V gives CDR1 SNHLY, CDR2 FYNNEI. The CDR3 region is CASTATTYEQYF. The CDR3 bases are TGTGCCAGCACGGCGACCACCTACGAGCAGTACTTC.

The rearrangement uses TRBV5-1 and TRBJ2-7; 13 bases match TRBD2. The CDR3 is made up of 17 amino acids. Germline lookup yields CDR1 SGHRS and CDR2 YFSETQ. The V and J ends lost 5 bases and 2 bases, in that order; junction bases with no gene match: 10. The CDR3 sequence is CASRDGRGLAGTYEQYF. CDR3 nucleotides: TGCGCCAGCAGAGACGGGCGGGGACTAGCGGGAACCTACGAGCAGTACTTC.

The chain is built from TRBV7-2 and TRBJ1-6, with D perhaps matching TRBD1 (5 bases). Germline V CDR1 and CDR2: SGHTA, FQGNSA. This CDR3 spans 15 amino acids. V lost 5 bases and J 5 bases, leaving 13 bases between the germline ends. The chain's CDR3 is CASSPRGGDNSPLHF. The CDR3 nucleotides are TGTGCCAGCAGCCCCCGGGGAGGGGATAATTCACCCCTCCACTTT.

At least ten counts were recorded for this clonotype. The J gene is TRBJ2-7, the V gene TRBV6-2 or TRBV6-3, with a weak D call TRBD1 (6 bases). The V end lost 8 bases, the J end lost 7 bases, and 9 bases lay between the germline ends. The CDR3 runs 10 residues. Per germline, CDR1 MNHEY and CDR2 SVGEGT. Written as DNA, the CDR3 is TGTGCCAGCCGAACAGGGGAGCAGTACTTC. It encodes CASRTGEQYF.

This clonotype was detected a few times. V usage is TRBV2 and J usage is TRBJ1-5; 7 nucleotides match TRBD1. Looked up from germline, CDR1 is SNHLY and CDR2 is FYNNEI. The CDR3 is 13 amino acids. The CDR3 nucleotides read TGTGGAAGCGGGGACAGCTTCAATCAGCCCCAGCATTTT. Residues: CGSGDSFNQPQHF.

The J gene is TRBJ2-7, the V gene TRBV6-5; a possible D gene is TRBD1 (7 bases). Germline loops: CDR1 MNHEY, CDR2 SVGAGI. V lost 0 bases to trimming and J lost 4 bases, with 16 bases between them. The CDR3 is made up of 16 amino acids. The CDR3 DNA reads TGTGCCAGCAGTTACTCGACCAACAGGGGACTGTACGAGCAGTACTTC. Translation: CASSYSTNRGLYEQYF.

At least ten counts were recorded for this clonotype. J is TRBJ2-7 and V is TRBV29-1, with D tentatively TRBD1 or TRBD2 (5 bases each). The V and J ends lost 4 bases and 7 bases respectively, with 23 bases between them. The CDR3 runs to 15 residues. Germline CDR1 SQVTM, CDR2 ANQGSEA. CDR3 nucleotide sequence: TGCAGCGTTGGACAAACCGGGACCCTTCGAGAAGAGCAGTACTTC. It encodes CSVGQTGTLREEQYF.

The chain links TRBV9 to TRBJ1-2; TRBD1 is a possible D gene (6 bases). V was clipped by 3 bases and J by 1 base, with 16 bases between them. This CDR3 spans 16 amino acids. In germline, CDR1 is SGDLS, CDR2 YYNGEE. Here the CDR3 reads CASSGYDRTVNYGYTF. In nucleotides, the CDR3 is TGTGCCAGCAGCGGATATGACCGGACAGTTAACTATGGCTACACCTTC.

V and J are TRBV5-6 and TRBJ1-2; D possibly corresponds to TRBD1 (6 bases). Germline loops: CDR1 SGHDT, CDR2 YYEEEE. Between the trimmed V and J ends, which lost 0 bases and 11 bases, there was a span of 23 bases. The CDR3 consists of 16 residues. The CDR3, as DNA: TGTGCCAGCAGCTTGGGGACTGCCAGACCACAGGGACTTTACACCTTC. It specifies CASSLGTARPQGLYTF.

The chain uses TRBV7-9 and TRBJ2-5; 7 positions match TRBD1. After removal of 5 bases from V and 6 bases from J, the junction contained 3 bases not matched to a gene. The CDR3 has 12 residues. CDR1 and CDR2 from the germline V gene are SEHNR and FQNEAQ (reference sequence). The CDR3 protein is CASSLGQQTQYF. The DNA for the CDR3 is TGTGCCAGCAGCCTGGGACAGCAGACCCAGTACTTC.

This clonotype was found many times. V usage is TRBV19 and J usage is TRBJ2-5, with a tentative D call TRBD2 (6 bases). V was cut by 6 bases and J by 5 bases, with 13 bases left in between. Germline lookup yields CDR1 LNHDA and CDR2 SQIVND (reference sequence). The CDR3 is 13 residues long. CDR3 coding DNA: TGTGCCAGTAGCCCTCGGGGGTGGGAGACCCAGTACTTC. Its translation is CASSPRGWETQYF. The whole variable domain, filled in from reference TRBV19 and TRBJ2-5, reads DGGITQSPKYLFRKEGQNVTLSCEQNLNHDAMYWYRQDPGQGLRLIYYSQIVNDFQKGDIAEGYSVSREKKESFPLTVTSAQKNPTAFYLCASSPRGWETQYFGPGTRLLVL.

This clonotype came up a few times. V and J are TRBV7-3 and TRBJ2-6; D is undetermined. V dropped 0 bases and J dropped 1 base, with 7 bases sitting between them. The CDR3 is 16 amino acids. Germline CDR1 and CDR2: SGHTA and FQGTGA. The chain's CDR3 is CASSLTAASGANVLTF. The CDR3 bases are TGTGCCAGCAGCTTAACGGCAGCTTCTGGGGCCAACGTCCTGACTTTC.

In its sample, this clonotype was seen a few times. The rearrangement joins TRBV5-5 to TRBJ2-2, with D possibly being TRBD2 (5 bases). V was pared by 4 bases and J by 1 base, with 11 bases between. The CDR3 sequence is 15 residues long. CDR1 is SGHKS and CDR2 is YYEKEE in the germline V gene (reference sequence). CDR3 amino acids: CASSRTDWNTGELFF. The CDR3 DNA sequence: TGTGCCAGCAGCCGGACGGACTGGAACACCGGGGAGCTGTTTTTT. The full variable domain, completed using reference TRBV5-5 and TRBJ2-2, is DAGVTQSPTHLIKTRGQQVTLRCSPISGHKSVSWYQQVLGQGPQFIFQYYEKEERGRGNFPDRFSARQFPNYSSELNVNALLLGDSALYLCASSRTDWNTGELFFGEGSRLTVL.

The CDR3 loop is CASSQGGIEKLFF. The CDR3 region has the DNA TGTGCCAGCAGTCAAGGGGGTATCGAAAAACTGTTTTTT. The rearrangement uses TRBV7-9 and TRBJ1-4; possibly TRBD1 for D (6 bases). The length of the CDR3 is 13 residues. Between the trimmed V and J ends, which lost 6 bases and 8 bases, there was a span of 13 bases. CDR1 SEHNR and CDR2 FQNEAQ come from the germline V gene (reference sequence).

This rearrangement joins TRBV28 to TRBJ1-2; a possible D gene is TRBD1 (5 bases). Per germline, CDR1 MDHEN and CDR2 SYDVKM. V was shortened by 4 bases and J by 1 base, with 16 bases between the two germline ends. The CDR3 extends over 16 amino acids. The CDR3 nucleotides read TGTGCCAGCAGTTCCAAGCGATGGGGGTATAACTATGGCTACACCTTC. It codes for CASSSKRWGYNYGYTF.

The gene calls are TRBV6-5 and TRBJ2-2; 9 positions agree with TRBD1. Per germline, CDR1 MNHEY and CDR2 SVGAGI. This CDR3 spans 12 amino acids. J was trimmed by 11 bases and V by 5 bases; bases with no gene match: 3. CDR3 sequence: CASSQTGGELFF. The CDR3 DNA reads TGTGCCAGCAGTCAAACAGGGGGCGAGCTGTTTTTT.

This clonotype was counted many times. The rearrangement links TRBV12-3 or TRBV12-4 to TRBJ1-1, with 12 nucleotides matching TRBD1. CDR3 length: 15 amino acids. Trimming at V came to 5 bases and at J to 6 bases, leaving 7 bases not matched to a gene. The CDR3 region has the DNA TGTGCCAGCAGTCCAGCCGGGACAGGGGGCTCTGAAGCTTTCTTT. As protein: CASSPAGTGGSEAFF.

In its sample, this clonotype was seen many times. The chain has TRBV4-1 and TRBJ2-2, with TRBD2 identical over 12 bases. V was clipped by 4 bases and J by 6 bases; unmatched bases: 6. This CDR3 region has 16 residues. CDR1 MGHRA and CDR2 YSYEKL come from the germline V gene. In DNA, the CDR3 is TGCGCCAGCAGCCCAATGGGGACTAGCGGGCCCGGGGAGCTGTTTTTT. This codes for CASSPMGTSGPGELFF.

The J gene is TRBJ2-7, the V gene TRBV6-1; TRBD1 matches 7 bases. J was trimmed by 3 bases and V by 6 bases; bases with no gene match: 8. The CDR3 covers 14 residues. Germline CDR1 MNHNS, CDR2 SASEGT. DNA for the CDR3: TGTGCCAGCAGGACCAACAGGGGCGGCTACGAGCAGTACTTC. This encodes CASRTNRGGYEQYF.

In this sample, this clonotype turned up many times. V gene TRBV29-1 combines with J gene TRBJ2-2; D is unclear. The ends were cut back, 8 bases at V and 6 bases at J, with 13 bases in the middle. CDR3 length equals 12 residues. CDR1 and CDR2 from the germline V gene are SQVTM and ANQGSEA. The CDR3 bases are TGCAGCTCTCGGCAAGAGTCCGGGGAGCTGTTTTTT. This gives the protein CSSRQESGELFF.